This entry features one TCR beta chain sequence. This entry belongs to a study of T cells in Graves' hyperthyroidism and ophthalmopathy. With V trimmed by 0 bases and J by 3 bases, 7 bases remained unmatched. Germline CDR1 and CDR2: SQVTM and ANQGSEA. The CDR3 is made up of 16 amino acids. Regions amplified from RNA transcripts were the TCR beta CDR3 regions. In the first-round RT-PCR of the TCR CDR3, the HTBI primer set was used. One entry per CDR3 protein results from TCRdb running MiXCR on the multiplex PCR reads. The table shows about 380,000 distinct CDR3 sequences, with around 14% occurring only once. Stability of Graves' hyperthyroidism was defined as absent ophthalmopathy progression within 18 months. Not enrolled were patients with uncontrolled infection, other autoimmune disease, pregnancy or lactation.

The chain is built from TRBV29-1 and TRBJ2-2; 7 bases map to TRBD2. The sample taken for sequencing was blood. This clonotype was sampled from a woman aged 55-69 years with Graves' hyperthyroidism. CDR3 in DNA: TGCAGCGTTGAAGATTGGGAGGGAACTCACACCGGGGAGCTGTTTTTT. Protein sequence: CSVEDWEGTHTGELFF.